This TCR beta chain appears in the sequencing data of a study of T cells in localized non-small cell lung cancer. Points from the study as a whole: Heterogeneity cannot be ruled out, as sequencing used one tumor region only. The appearance of a median roughly 61 of the top 100 tumor clones was seen in adjacent lung. The study found T cell clonality highest in uninvolved adjacent lung, above tumor.

Method: immunoSEQ multiplex PCR; TCRdb's copy keeps in-frame clones and lacks some. There are around 9,000 clones in the sample; around two fifths occur only once, and about 4.1% lies in the top ten. A note on this clone: The antigen is unknown.

The origin of this receptor is a woman between 40 and 69 years old with stage I lung adenocarcinoma. The specimen comprised lymph node tissue, sampled before any cancer treatment.

The CDR3 DNA follows: TGTGCCAGTCGGCGCGACAGGGGGGGCACAGATACGCAGTATTTT. Translation gives CASRRDRGGTDTQYF. V is TRBV9 and J is TRBJ2-3; TRBD1 agrees at 9 bases. With 8 bases clipped from V and 1 base from J, the junction kept 8 bases outside the gene matches. Germline V gene lookup returns CDR1 SGDLS and CDR2 YYNGEE. The CDR3 covers 15 residues.